This T cell receptor (beta chain) was sequenced in a study of blood T cell repertoires in COVID-19. This CDR3 spans 13 amino acids. Per germline, CDR1 MNHEY and CDR2 SMNVEV (reference sequence). The ends were cut back, 6 bases at V and 4 bases at J, with 12 bases in the middle. Libraries were prepared by immunoSEQ multiplex PCR; TCRdb keeps only in-frame clonotypes and omits some of them. Here the sample spans just over 150,000 clones, 70% to 85% being singletons. The origin of this receptor is an elderly woman with acute or convalescent COVID-19. Sequencing used peripheral blood. This chain joins TRBV27 and TRBJ1-2; D possibly corresponds to TRBD1 (5 bases). The CDR3 spells CASRYQGGYGYTF. The CDR3 DNA sequence: TGTGCCAGCAGATACCAGGGTGGCTATGGCTACACCTTC.